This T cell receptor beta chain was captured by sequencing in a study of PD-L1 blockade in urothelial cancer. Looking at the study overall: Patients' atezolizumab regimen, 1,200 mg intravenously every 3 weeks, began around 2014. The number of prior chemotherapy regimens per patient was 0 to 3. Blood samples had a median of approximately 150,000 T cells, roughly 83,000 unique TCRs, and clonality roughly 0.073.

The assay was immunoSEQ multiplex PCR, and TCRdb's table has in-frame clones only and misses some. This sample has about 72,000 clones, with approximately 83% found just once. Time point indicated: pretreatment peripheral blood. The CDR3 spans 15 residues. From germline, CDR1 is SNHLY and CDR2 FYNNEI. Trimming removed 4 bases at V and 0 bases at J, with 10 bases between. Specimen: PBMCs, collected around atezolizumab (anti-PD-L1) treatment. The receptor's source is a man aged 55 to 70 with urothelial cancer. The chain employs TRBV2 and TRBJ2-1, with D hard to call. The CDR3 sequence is CASSGLVSSYNEQFF. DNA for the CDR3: TGTGCCAGCAGTGGCCTGGTGAGCTCCTACAATGAGCAGTTCTTC. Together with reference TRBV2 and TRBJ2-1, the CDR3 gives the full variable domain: EPEVTQTPSHQVTQMGQEVILRCVPISNHLYFYWYRQILGQKVEFLVSFYNNEISEKSEIFDDQFSVERPDGSNFTLKIRSTKLEDSAMYFCASSGLVSSYNEQFFGPGTRLTVL.